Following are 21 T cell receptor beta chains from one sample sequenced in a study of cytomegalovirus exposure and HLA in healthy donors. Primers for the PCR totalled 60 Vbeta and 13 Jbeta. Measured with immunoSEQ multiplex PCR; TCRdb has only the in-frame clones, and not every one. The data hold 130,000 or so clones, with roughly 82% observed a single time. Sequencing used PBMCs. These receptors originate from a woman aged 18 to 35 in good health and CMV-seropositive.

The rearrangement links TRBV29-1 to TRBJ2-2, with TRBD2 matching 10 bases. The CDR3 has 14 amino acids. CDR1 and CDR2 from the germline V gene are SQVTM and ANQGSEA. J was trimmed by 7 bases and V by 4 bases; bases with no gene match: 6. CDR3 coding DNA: TGCAGCGTTGGCGAGCGGGGGGGCGACGGGGAGCTGTTTTTT. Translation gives CSVGERGGDGELFF.

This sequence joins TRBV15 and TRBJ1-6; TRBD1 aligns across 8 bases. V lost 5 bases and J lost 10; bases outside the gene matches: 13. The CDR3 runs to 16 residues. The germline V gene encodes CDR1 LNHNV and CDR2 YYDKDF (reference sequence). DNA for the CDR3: TGTGCCACCAGCCCAACGGAGACAGGGGTTGTATCACCCCTCCACTTT. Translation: CATSPTETGVVSPLHF.

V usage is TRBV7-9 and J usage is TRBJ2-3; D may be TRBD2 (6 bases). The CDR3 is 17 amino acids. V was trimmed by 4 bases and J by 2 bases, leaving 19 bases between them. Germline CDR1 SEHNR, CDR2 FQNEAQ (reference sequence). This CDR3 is CASSSTALADYTDTQYF. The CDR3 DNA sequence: TGTGCCAGCAGCTCCACCGCACTCGCGGACTACACAGATACGCAGTATTTT. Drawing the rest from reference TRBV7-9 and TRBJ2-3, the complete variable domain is DTGVSQNPRHKITKRGQNVTFRCDPISEHNRLYWYRQTLGQGPEFLTYFQNEAQLEKSRLLSDRFSAERPKGSFSTLEIQRTEQGDSAMYLCASSSTALADYTDTQYFGPGTRLTVL.

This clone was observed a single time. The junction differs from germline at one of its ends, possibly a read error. CDR3 nucleotides: TGTTCCAGCAGCTTCGGCGGGGAGCTGTTTTTT. The encoded protein is CSSSFGGELFF. This chain joins TRBV7-9 and TRBJ2-2; no firm D call. Germline-derived CDR1 and CDR2 are SEHNR and FQNEAQ (reference sequence). This CDR3 is 11 amino acids long.

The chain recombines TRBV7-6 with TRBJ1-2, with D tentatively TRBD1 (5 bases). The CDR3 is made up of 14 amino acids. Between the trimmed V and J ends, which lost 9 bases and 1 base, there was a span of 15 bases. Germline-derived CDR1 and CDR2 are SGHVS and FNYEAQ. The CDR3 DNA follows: TGTGCCAGTAGCGCGGGGCCCAGTAACTATGGCTACACCTTC. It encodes CASSAGPSNYGYTF.

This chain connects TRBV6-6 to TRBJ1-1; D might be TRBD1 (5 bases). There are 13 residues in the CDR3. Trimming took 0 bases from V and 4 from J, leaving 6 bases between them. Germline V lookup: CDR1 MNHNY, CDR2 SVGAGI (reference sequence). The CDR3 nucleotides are TGTGCCAGCAGTTACTCGACAGTCACTGAAGCTTTCTTT. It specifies CASSYSTVTEAFF.

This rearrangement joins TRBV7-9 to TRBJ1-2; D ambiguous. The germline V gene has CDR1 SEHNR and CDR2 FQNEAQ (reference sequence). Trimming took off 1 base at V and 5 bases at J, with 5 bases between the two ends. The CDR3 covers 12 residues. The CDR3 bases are TGTGCCAGCAGCTTAGACGGGTATGGCTACACCTTC. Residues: CASSLDGYGYTF. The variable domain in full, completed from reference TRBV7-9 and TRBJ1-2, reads DTGVSQNPRHKITKRGQNVTFRCDPISEHNRLYWYRQTLGQGPEFLTYFQNEAQLEKSRLLSDRFSAERPKGSFSTLEIQRTEQGDSAMYLCASSLDGYGYTFGSGTRLTVV.

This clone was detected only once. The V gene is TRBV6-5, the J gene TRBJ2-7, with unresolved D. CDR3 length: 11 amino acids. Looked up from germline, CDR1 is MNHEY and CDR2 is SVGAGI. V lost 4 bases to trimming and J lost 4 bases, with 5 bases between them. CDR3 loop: CASSSPYEQYF. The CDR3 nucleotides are TGTGCCAGCAGTTCTCCTTACGAGCAGTACTTC.

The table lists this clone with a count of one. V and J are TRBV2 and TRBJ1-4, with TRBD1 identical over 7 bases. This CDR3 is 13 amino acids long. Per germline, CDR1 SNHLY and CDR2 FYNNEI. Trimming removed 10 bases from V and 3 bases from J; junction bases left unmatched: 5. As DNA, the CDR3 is TGTGCCATCCCGAGGGGGCCTAATGAAAAACTGTTTTTT. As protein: CAIPRGPNEKLFF.

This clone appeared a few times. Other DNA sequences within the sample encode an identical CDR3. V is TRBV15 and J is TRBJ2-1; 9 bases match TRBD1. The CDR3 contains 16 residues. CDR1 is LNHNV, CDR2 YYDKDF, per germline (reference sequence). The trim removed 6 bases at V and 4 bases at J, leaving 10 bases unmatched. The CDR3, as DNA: TGTGCCACCAGTCCGCAAGCCGGGACAGGGTACAATGAGCAGTTCTTC. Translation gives CATSPQAGTGYNEQFF.

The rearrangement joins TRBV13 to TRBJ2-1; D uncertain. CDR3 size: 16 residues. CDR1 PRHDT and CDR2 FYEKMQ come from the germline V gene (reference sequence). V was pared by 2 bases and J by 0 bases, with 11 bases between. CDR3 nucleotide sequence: TGTGCCAGCAGCTTATTCGAGGCAAGCTCCTACAATGAGCAGTTCTTC. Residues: CASSLFEASSYNEQFF. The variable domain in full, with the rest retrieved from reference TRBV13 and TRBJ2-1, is AAGVIQSPRHLIKEKRETATLKCYPIPRHDTVYWYQQGPGQDPQFLISFYEKMQSDKGSIPDRFSAQQFSDYHSELNMSSLELGDSALYFCASSLFEASSYNEQFFGPGTRLTVL.

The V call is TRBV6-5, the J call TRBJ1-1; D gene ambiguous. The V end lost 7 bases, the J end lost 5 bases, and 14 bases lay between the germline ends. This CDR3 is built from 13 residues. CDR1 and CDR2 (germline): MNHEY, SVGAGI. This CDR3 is CASNRRVSTEAFF. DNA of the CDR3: TGTGCCAGCAACCGTCGCGTTAGTACTGAAGCTTTCTTT.

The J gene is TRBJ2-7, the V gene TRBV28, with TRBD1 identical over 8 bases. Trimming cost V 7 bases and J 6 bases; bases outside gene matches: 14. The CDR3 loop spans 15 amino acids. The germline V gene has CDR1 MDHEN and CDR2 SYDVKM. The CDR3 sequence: CASTQGGGQALEQYF. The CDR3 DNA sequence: TGTGCCAGCACCCAAGGTGGGGGACAGGCTCTCGAGCAGTACTTC.

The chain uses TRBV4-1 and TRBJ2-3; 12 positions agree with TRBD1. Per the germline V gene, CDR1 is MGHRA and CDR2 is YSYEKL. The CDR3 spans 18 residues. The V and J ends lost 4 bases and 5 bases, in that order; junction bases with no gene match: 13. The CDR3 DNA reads TGCGCCAGCAGCCTAGGACCAGGGGACAGGGGGCAGATAGATACGCAGTATTTT. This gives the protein CASSLGPGDRGQIDTQYF.

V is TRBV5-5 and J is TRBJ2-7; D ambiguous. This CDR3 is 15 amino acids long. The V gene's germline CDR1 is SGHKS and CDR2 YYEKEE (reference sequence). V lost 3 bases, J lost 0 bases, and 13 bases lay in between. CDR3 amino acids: CASSSRRQSSYEQYF. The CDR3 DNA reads TGTGCCAGCAGCTCTAGACGTCAGAGCTCCTACGAGCAGTACTTC.

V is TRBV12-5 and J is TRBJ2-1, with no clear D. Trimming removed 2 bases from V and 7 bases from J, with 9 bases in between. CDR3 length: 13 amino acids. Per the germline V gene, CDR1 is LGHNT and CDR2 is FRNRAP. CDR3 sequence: CASGLISSNEQFF. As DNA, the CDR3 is TGTGCTAGTGGTTTGATCTCCTCTAATGAGCAGTTCTTC.

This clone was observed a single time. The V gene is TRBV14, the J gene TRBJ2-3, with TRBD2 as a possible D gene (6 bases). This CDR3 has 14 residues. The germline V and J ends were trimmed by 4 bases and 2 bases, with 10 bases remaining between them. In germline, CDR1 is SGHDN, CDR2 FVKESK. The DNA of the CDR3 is TGTGCCAGCAGCCCTTGGGGGGACACAGATACGCAGTATTTT. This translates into CASSPWGDTDTQYF.

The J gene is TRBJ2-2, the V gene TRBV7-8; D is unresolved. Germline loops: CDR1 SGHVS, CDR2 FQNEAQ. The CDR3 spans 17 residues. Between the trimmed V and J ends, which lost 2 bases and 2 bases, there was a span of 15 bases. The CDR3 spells CASSLTTALLNTGELFF. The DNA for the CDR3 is TGTGCCAGCAGCTTAACGACTGCGCTGTTAAACACCGGGGAGCTGTTTTTT.

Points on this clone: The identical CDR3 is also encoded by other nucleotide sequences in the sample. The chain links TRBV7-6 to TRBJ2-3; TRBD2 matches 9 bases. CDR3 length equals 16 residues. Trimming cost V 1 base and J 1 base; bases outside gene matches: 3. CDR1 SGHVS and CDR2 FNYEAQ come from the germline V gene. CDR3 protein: CASSLVASGGTDTQYF. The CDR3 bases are TGTGCCAGCAGCTTAGTCGCTAGCGGGGGCACAGATACGCAGTATTTT.

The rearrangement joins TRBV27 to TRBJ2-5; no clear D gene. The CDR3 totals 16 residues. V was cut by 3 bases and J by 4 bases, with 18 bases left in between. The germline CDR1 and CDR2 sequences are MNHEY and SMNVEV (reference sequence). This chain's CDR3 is CASSFSRLAISETQYF. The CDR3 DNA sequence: TGTGCCAGCAGTTTTAGTAGGTTAGCCATATCAGAGACCCAGTACTTC.

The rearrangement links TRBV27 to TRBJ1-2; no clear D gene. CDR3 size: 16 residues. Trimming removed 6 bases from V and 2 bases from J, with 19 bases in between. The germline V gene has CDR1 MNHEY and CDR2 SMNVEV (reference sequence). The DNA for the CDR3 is TGTGCCAGCAGCCTTATTACCCCTCTGAGAAACTATGGCTACACCTTC. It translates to CASSLITPLRNYGYTF.